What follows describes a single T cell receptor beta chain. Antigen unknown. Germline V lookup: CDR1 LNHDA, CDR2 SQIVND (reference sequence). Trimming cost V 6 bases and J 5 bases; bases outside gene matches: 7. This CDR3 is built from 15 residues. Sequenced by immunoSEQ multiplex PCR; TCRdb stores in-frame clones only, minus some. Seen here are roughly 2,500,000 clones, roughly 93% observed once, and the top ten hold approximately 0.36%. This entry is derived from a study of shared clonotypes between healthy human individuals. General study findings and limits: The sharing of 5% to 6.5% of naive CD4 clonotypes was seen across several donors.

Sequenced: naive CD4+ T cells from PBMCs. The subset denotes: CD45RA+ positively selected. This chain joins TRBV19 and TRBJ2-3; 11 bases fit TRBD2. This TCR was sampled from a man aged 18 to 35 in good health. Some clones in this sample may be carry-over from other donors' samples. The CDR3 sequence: CASRDTSGSGDTQYF. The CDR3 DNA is TGTGCCAGTAGGGACACTAGCGGGAGTGGAGATACGCAGTATTTT.